The 18 T cell receptor beta chains below all came from one sample that was sequenced in a study of shared clonotypes between healthy human individuals (dated by TCRdb to about 2020). Receptor amplification or capture employed the immunoSEQ multiplex PCR assay. This is the immuneACCESS table as TCRdb keeps it, with only in-frame sequences that have V and J called. A part of the clones is gone; compared with another copy, unresolved V genes explain less than half, and the rest is unexplained. For this sample there are a few million clones; approximately 94% appear just once. The ten largest account for more than 0.12% of the sample. Sequenced input: naive CD4+ T cells sorted from blood. The sample's cell subset or site label is to be understood as: CD45RA+ positively selected. The receptor source for this set is a man between 18 and 35 years old in good health.

This clone was detected a few times. The chain recombines TRBV20-1 with TRBJ1-1; D perhaps matches TRBD1 (5 bases). Germline values: CDR1 DFQATT, CDR2 SNEGSKA (reference sequence). CDR3 length: 10 amino acids. The germline V and J ends were trimmed by 6 bases and 5 bases, with 7 bases remaining between them. CDR3 DNA: TGCAGTGCGGGGGGTACTGAAGCTTTCTTT. Protein product: CSAGGTEAFF.

The chain has TRBV1 and TRBJ2-5; TRBD2 was called by the table and not checked on the DNA. TRBV1 is recorded as a pseudogene. CDR3 length: 15 amino acids. Here the CDR3 reads CTSSPSGVYQETQYF. DNA of the CDR3: TGCACCAGCAGTCCTAGCGGGGTGTACCAAGAGACCCAGTACTTC.

V gene TRBV4-3 combines with J gene TRBJ2-4; D tentatively reads TRBD1 or TRBD2 (5 bases each). CDR1 and CDR2 (germline): LGHNA, YSLEER. The germline V and J ends were trimmed by 0 bases and 9 bases, with 12 bases remaining between them. The CDR3 spans 14 residues. The CDR3 bases are TGCGCCAGCAGCCAAGAGTCAGGGACCGTCATTCAGTACTTC. It translates to CASSQESGTVIQYF.

The chain couples TRBV10-1 to TRBJ2-1; perhaps TRBD2 as D (6 bases). V was shortened by 2 bases and J by 0 bases, with 8 bases between the two germline ends. The CDR3 is made up of 15 amino acids. The germline gives CDR1 WNHNN, CDR2 SYGVQD (reference sequence). The CDR3 reads CASSEGGASYNEQFF. CDR3 sequence (DNA): TGCGCCAGCAGTGAGGGAGGGGCCTCCTACAATGAGCAGTTCTTC.

To note about this clone: This CDR3 is also generated by other DNA sequences in the sample. The V call is TRBV11-2, the J call TRBJ1-5; D gene ambiguous. The CDR3 consists of 15 residues. The germline gives CDR1 SGHAT, CDR2 FQNNGV. V was clipped by 5 bases and J by 0 bases, with 11 bases between them. CDR3 region: CASSPDGYSNQPQHF. The CDR3 DNA sequence: TGTGCCAGCAGCCCCGACGGGTATAGCAATCAGCCCCAGCATTTT.

This clone was seen only once. This chain links TRBV7-9 with TRBJ1-1, with D perhaps matching TRBD1 (5 bases). This CDR3 is built from 13 residues. Deletions cut 3 bases from V and 1 base from J, with 6 bases between. The germline gives CDR1 SEHNR, CDR2 FQNEAQ (reference sequence). The CDR3 DNA reads as TGTGCCAGCAGCTTTGGGGCGAACACTGAAGCTTTCTTT. This sequence encodes CASSFGANTEAFF.

V usage is TRBV19 and J usage is TRBJ1-3; a weak D match, TRBD1 (5 bases). The CDR3 runs to 14 residues. The germline V and J ends were trimmed by 7 bases and 0 bases, with 10 bases remaining between them. In germline, CDR1 is LNHDA, CDR2 SQIVND (reference sequence). The CDR3 loop is CASTDRGSGNTIYF. In nucleotides, the CDR3 is TGTGCCAGTACCGACAGAGGCTCTGGAAACACCATATATTTT.

V gene TRBV30 combines with J gene TRBJ2-7, with 9 positions matching TRBD1. The CDR3 totals 15 residues. V gave up 4 bases and J gave up 9 bases; unmatched junction bases: 16. Germline lookup yields CDR1 GTSNPN and CDR2 SVGIG (reference sequence). The DNA for the CDR3 is TGTGCCTGGACTGAAACGGGACAGGGTTTTCTAGGGCAGTACTTC. It specifies CAWTETGQGFLGQYF. The whole variable domain, remainder taken from reference TRBV30 and TRBJ2-7, is SQTIHQWPATLVQPVGSPLSLECTVEGTSNPNLYWYRQAAGRGLQLLFYSVGIGQISSEVPQNLSASRPQDRQFILSSKKLLLSDSGFYLCAWTETGQGFLGQYFGPGTRLTVT.

As regards this clone: The same CDR3 also results from other DNA sequences found in this sample. The rearrangement uses TRBV11-2 and TRBJ2-7; D uncertain. Deletions cut 1 base from V and 4 bases from J, with 2 bases between. The V gene's germline CDR1 is SGHAT and CDR2 FQNNGV. The CDR3 spans 11 residues. In DNA, the CDR3 is TGTGCCAGCAGCTTAGTGTACGAGCAGTACTTC. Residues: CASSLVYEQYF.

V is TRBV23-1 and J is TRBJ1-5; perhaps TRBD1 as D (6 bases). TRBV23-1 is labeled an ORF, and its function is uncertain. The germline V and J ends were trimmed by 0 bases and 3 bases, with 12 bases remaining between them. The CDR3 has 16 amino acids. The CDR3 DNA sequence: TGCGCCAGCAGTCAATCGGCGGACAGAATCAATCAGCCCCAGCATTTT. Translating it yields CASSQSADRINQPQHF.

This chain joins TRBV30 and TRBJ2-1, with 14 bases fitting TRBD2. Germline V gene lookup returns CDR1 GTSNPN and CDR2 SVGIG (reference sequence). The CDR3 runs 16 residues. J gave up 8 bases and V 5 bases, and 11 bases lay outside the gene matches. CDR3: CAWSTSGRAPWDEQFF. Written as DNA, the CDR3 is TGTGCCTGGTCGACTAGCGGGAGGGCCCCATGGGATGAGCAGTTCTTC.

The chain employs TRBV11-2 and TRBJ1-3; no definite D call. Deletions cut 2 bases from V and 0 bases from J, with 8 bases between. This CDR3 is built from 15 residues. From germline, CDR1 is SGHAT and CDR2 FQNNGV. CDR3 in DNA: TGTGCCAGCAGCTTAATGGTGAACTCTGGAAACACCATATATTTT. Encoded protein: CASSLMVNSGNTIYF.

The chain uses TRBV10-3 and TRBJ2-5; 10 nucleotides align to TRBD2. V was pared by 2 bases and J by 5 bases, with 8 bases of the junction left unmatched. The CDR3 has 16 amino acids. CDR1 and CDR2 from the germline V gene are ENHRY and SYGVKD. CDR3 coding DNA: TGTGCCATCAGTGAGCCCTCTAGCGGGGGTTACGAGACCCAGTACTTC. It is translated as CAISEPSSGGYETQYF.

V gene TRBV6-6 combines with J gene TRBJ1-2; TRBD1 matches 9 bases. The CDR3 has 15 amino acids. Germline CDR1 is MNHNY and CDR2 is SVGAGI (reference sequence). The trim removed 6 bases at V and 5 bases at J, leaving 10 bases unmatched. CDR3 loop: CASSEPGQGEYGYTF. CDR3 in DNA: TGTGCCAGCAGCGAACCGGGACAGGGCGAATATGGCTACACCTTC.

The genes are TRBV10-3 and TRBJ1-2, with 8 bases that match TRBD1. V was clipped by 10 bases and J by 7 bases; unmatched bases: 11. The CDR3 consists of 13 residues. Germline V gene data show CDR1 as ENHRY and CDR2 as SYGVKD. The CDR3 here is CATMGQVAFGYTF. CDR3 in DNA: TGTGCCACCATGGGACAGGTTGCGTTTGGCTACACCTTC.

The chain combines TRBV6-1 with TRBJ1-5; a weak D match, TRBD1 (6 bases). CDR3 length: 19 residues. Germline-derived CDR1 and CDR2 are MNHNS and SASEGT. Trimming took 4 bases from V and 0 from J, leaving 22 bases between them. The CDR3: CASSVSTGRGSYSNQPQHF. The CDR3 DNA reads TGTGCCAGCAGTGTTTCGACAGGCCGGGGGTCTTATAGCAATCAGCCCCAGCATTTT.

This rearrangement joins TRBV14 to TRBJ2-2, with 12 nucleotides matching TRBD2. The CDR3 spans 19 residues. The V gene end was trimmed by 4 bases and the J gene end by 0 bases; junction bases not matched to a gene: 9. Germline V gene lookup returns CDR1 SGHDN and CDR2 FVKESK. Here the CDR3 reads CASSPVTSGGPTNTGELFF. The CDR3 DNA sequence: TGTGCCAGCAGCCCGGTGACTAGCGGGGGACCAACGAACACCGGGGAGCTGTTTTTT.

The V gene is TRBV6-5, the J gene TRBJ2-3, with D perhaps TRBD2 (5 bases). V was pared by 10 bases and J by 5 bases, with 16 bases between. Germline assignment: CDR1 MNHEY and CDR2 SVGAGI. The CDR3 spans 13 residues. The CDR3 sequence: CATAALDGDTQYF. The CDR3 coding sequence is TGTGCCACCGCGGCACTAGACGGAGATACGCAGTATTTT.